These T cell receptor beta chains were read from a single sample in a study of blood T cell repertoires in COVID-19. Sequenced by immunoSEQ multiplex PCR; TCRdb stores in-frame clones only, minus some. This table holds 100,000 to 150,000 clones, approximately 83% found once. Sequenced material: peripheral blood. These receptors all stem from a woman aged 50 to 60 with acute or convalescent COVID-19. The CDR3 runs from the conserved cysteine through the conserved F or W. The order of the fields is CDR3 DNA, CDR3 protein, D gene, V gene, clone size, J gene. The D gene is left open where the match is weak. A row's size may be missing; if present it is once, few, many or a size class.

CDR3nt: TGCGCCAGCAGTGGACCGGGACCACGCACAAAGGGGGCAGATACGCAGTATTTT
CDR3aa: CASSGPGPRTKGADTQYF
d_gene: .
v_gene: TRBV10-1
abundance: .
j_gene: TRBJ2-3

CDR3nt: TGTGCCACCAGTGATCCACCACCCCCATCACGTGGCAGGCGAGTTATTGAAAAACTGTTTTTT
CDR3aa: CATSDPPPPSRGRRVIEKLFF
d_gene: .
v_gene: TRBV24-1
abundance: .
j_gene: TRBJ1-4

CDR3nt: TGTGCCAGCAGTGATGGACAGGACTATTCACCCCTCCACTTT
CDR3aa: CASSDGQDYSPLHF
d_gene: TRBD1
v_gene: TRBV6-1
abundance: .
j_gene: TRBJ1-6

CDR3nt: TGTGCCAGCAGTTACGGCCAGGGGGATTCACCCCTCCACTTT
CDR3aa: CASSYGQGDSPLHF
d_gene: TRBD1
v_gene: TRBV6-6
abundance: .
j_gene: TRBJ1-6

CDR3nt: TGTGCCAGCAGTTATTACAGGTTCGGTGGGACCGGGGAGCTGTTTTTT
CDR3aa: CASSYYRFGGTGELFF
d_gene: .
v_gene: TRBV6-5
abundance: .
j_gene: TRBJ2-2

CDR3nt: TGTGCCACCAGTGATTTTCGGGAACAGGGGGGCAGGTATAGGAATTCACCCCTCCACTTT
CDR3aa: CATSDFREQGGRYRNSPLHF
d_gene: TRBD1
v_gene: TRBV24-1
abundance: .
j_gene: TRBJ1-6

CDR3nt: TGTGCCAGCTCACCCCGTACGAAGGAAACGGGGGGCCTTTACAATGAGCAGTTCTTC
CDR3aa: CASSPRTKETGGLYNEQFF
d_gene: .
v_gene: TRBV18
abundance: .
j_gene: TRBJ2-1

CDR3nt: TGCGCCAGCAGCTTGTCGTTCCGGAGCACTGAAGCTTTCTTT
CDR3aa: CASSLSFRSTEAFF
d_gene: .
v_gene: TRBV5-1
abundance: .
j_gene: TRBJ1-1

CDR3nt: TGTGCCAGCAGCTTAGATCGGGTCTCGAGAAACACCATATATTTT
CDR3aa: CASSLDRVSRNTIYF
d_gene: .
v_gene: TRBV11-2
abundance: few
j_gene: TRBJ1-3

CDR3nt: TGTGCCAGCAGCTTAACAGGGGGCAGATGGAACACTGAAGCTTTCTTT
CDR3aa: CASSLTGGRWNTEAFF
d_gene: TRBD1
v_gene: TRBV7-3
abundance: .
j_gene: TRBJ1-1

CDR3nt: TGTGCCAGCAGCTCCGAGGCGGCGAATTCACCCCTCCACTTT
CDR3aa: CASSSEAANSPLHF
d_gene: .
v_gene: TRBV5-8
abundance: once
j_gene: TRBJ1-6

CDR3nt: TGTGCCACCAGTGCCCCAATAGGACAGGGAAAAGGCGGGGAGCTGTTTTTT
CDR3aa: CATSAPIGQGKGGELFF
d_gene: TRBD1
v_gene: TRBV24-1
abundance: .
j_gene: TRBJ2-2

CDR3nt: TGTGCCAGCCACAGCCTCGGTTACGAGCAGTACTTC
CDR3aa: CASHSLGYEQYF
d_gene: .
v_gene: TRBV27
abundance: .
j_gene: TRBJ2-7

CDR3nt: TGTGCCAGCAGCTTAGATCGCGGTTCACCCCTCCACTTT
CDR3aa: CASSLDRGSPLHF
d_gene: .
v_gene: TRBV11-2
abundance: .
j_gene: TRBJ1-6